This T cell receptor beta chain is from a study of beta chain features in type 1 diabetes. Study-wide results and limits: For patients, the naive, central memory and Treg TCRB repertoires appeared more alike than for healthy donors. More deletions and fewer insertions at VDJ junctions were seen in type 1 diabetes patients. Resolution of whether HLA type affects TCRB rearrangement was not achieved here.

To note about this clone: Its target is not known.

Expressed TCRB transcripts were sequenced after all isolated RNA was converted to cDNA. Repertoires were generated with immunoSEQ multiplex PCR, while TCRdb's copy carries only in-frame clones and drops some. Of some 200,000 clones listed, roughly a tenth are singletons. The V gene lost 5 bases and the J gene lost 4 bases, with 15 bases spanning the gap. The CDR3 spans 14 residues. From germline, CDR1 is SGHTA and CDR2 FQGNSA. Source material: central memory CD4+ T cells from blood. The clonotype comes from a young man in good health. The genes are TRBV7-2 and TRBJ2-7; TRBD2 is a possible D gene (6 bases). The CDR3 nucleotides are TGTGCCAGCAGCCGCGGGACGTTGCTTTACGAGCAGTACTTC. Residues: CASSRGTLLYEQYF.